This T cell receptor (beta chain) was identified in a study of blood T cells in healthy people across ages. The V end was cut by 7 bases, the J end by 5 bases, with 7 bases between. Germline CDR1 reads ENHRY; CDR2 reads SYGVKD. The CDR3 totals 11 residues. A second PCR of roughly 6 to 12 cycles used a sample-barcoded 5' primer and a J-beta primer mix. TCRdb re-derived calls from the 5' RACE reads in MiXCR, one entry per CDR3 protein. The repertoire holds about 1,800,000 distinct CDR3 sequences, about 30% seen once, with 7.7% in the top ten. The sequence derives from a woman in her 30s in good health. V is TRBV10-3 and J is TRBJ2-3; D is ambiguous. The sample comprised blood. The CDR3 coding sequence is TGTGCCATCATGGATCGAGATACGCAGTATTTT. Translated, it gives CAIMDRDTQYF.